This T cell receptor (beta chain) was found in a study of cytomegalovirus exposure and HLA in healthy donors. The study's findings and limits: In an earlier analysis, most TCR beta V segments were productive about 90% or about 30% of the time. At a 0.05 false discovery rate, a later analysis found about 17,000 TCR beta sequences to be associated with HLA alleles. Among TCR sequences, most were rare, though some public TCRs appeared in many donors. Reportedly, fewer N-insertions than the approximately 610-donor mean appeared in an Asian-associated ancestry cluster in a later analysis.

The PCR used 60 Vbeta and 13 Jbeta primers. The method was immunoSEQ multiplex PCR; TCRdb's version includes in-frame clones alone and lacks a portion of them. Of about 200,000 clones detected, almost 80% appear once; the ten largest clones hold 1.5% to 2%. Concerning this clone: What it recognizes is unknown.

Per the germline V gene, CDR1 is MNHEY and CDR2 is SVGAGI. V was clipped by 0 bases and J by 3 bases; unmatched bases: 6. This CDR3 has 16 residues. The sequencing input was PBMCs. The sequence came from a man in his late teens or twenties in good health and CMV-seronegative. The rearrangement uses TRBV6-5 and TRBJ2-7; TRBD1 aligns across 9 bases. CDR3 loop: CASSYSAGDRVYEQYF. The DNA for the CDR3 is TGTGCCAGCAGTTACTCGGCGGGGGACAGGGTCTACGAGCAGTACTTC.